The T cell receptor (beta chain) under discussion was sequenced for a study of regulatory T cells in long-lasting Graves disease. Study at large: Under 3 months of antithyroid drugs had been taken by newly diagnosed Graves' patients.

Findings and caveats of the study: Segments TRBV28, TRBJ1-2 and TRBJ2-5 showed preferential usage in persistent disease.

CDR3-region Arm-PCR and iRepertoire HTBI primers produced the TCR beta libraries. MiXCR, applied by TCRdb to the multiplex PCR reads, yields one record per CDR3 protein. Here the sample spans hundreds of thousands of distinct CDR3 sequences, roughly 15% being singletons. The germline V and J ends were trimmed by 4 bases and 3 bases, with 19 bases remaining between them. This CDR3 comprises 16 residues. Germline-derived CDR1 and CDR2 are MDHEN and SYDVKM. This clonotype has only a few counts. Its target is not known. Time point denoted: newly diagnosed GD, antithyroid drugs for less than 3 months. PBMC RNA was the source of the TCR library. These data are also associated with another study on T cells in Graves' hyperthyroidism and ophthalmopathy.

The source was peripheral blood mononuclear cells (PBMCs), collected at new diagnosis, from a patient treated with antithyroid drugs. J is TRBJ2-7 and V is TRBV28; TRBD2 is a possible D gene (5 bases). The clonotype originates from a woman aged 30 to 39 with Graves disease. As DNA, the CDR3 is TGTGCCAGCAGTTCCTACTCCCCCGGGGTTCGCTACGAGCAGTACTTC. Its protein is CASSSYSPGVRYEQYF.